The 22 T cell receptor beta chains below all came from one sample that was sequenced in a study of OX40 agonist ivuxolimab in advanced cancers. The assay was immunoSEQ multiplex PCR, and TCRdb's table has in-frame clones only and misses some. The data show 65,000 to 85,000 clones, about 85% seen once. The source was CD4+ or CD8+ T cells sorted from blood, collected in a trial of the OX40 agonist ivuxolimab. Receptors originate from an adult with an advanced solid tumor such as melanoma, head and neck, liver or kidney cancer.

This clone was recorded a few times. V usage is TRBV6-5 and J usage is TRBJ2-7; the D is unclear. The CDR3 consists of 14 residues. V dropped 0 bases and J dropped 2 bases, with 8 bases sitting between them. Germline V lookup: CDR1 MNHEY, CDR2 SVGAGI. CDR3: CASSYSIRAYEQYF. Written as DNA, the CDR3 is TGTGCCAGCAGTTACTCGATTCGGGCCTACGAGCAGTACTTC.

This clone was counted only a few times. V gene TRBV7-8 combines with J gene TRBJ1-2; possible D gene TRBD1, 5 bases. Germline V gene lookup returns CDR1 SGHVS and CDR2 FQNEAQ. This CDR3 region has 16 residues. Trimming pared 4 bases from V and 2 bases from J, leaving 17 bases between. For the CDR3, the DNA is TGTGCCAGCAGCTCCCCTCCCGGACAACCGAACTATGGCTACACCTTC. This sequence encodes CASSSPPGQPNYGYTF. Combining the CDR3 with reference TRBV7-8 and TRBJ1-2 gives the whole variable domain GAGVSQSPRYKVAKRGQDVALRCDPISGHVSLFWYQQALGQGPEFLTYFQNEAQLDKSGLPSDRFFAERPEGSVSTLKIQRTQQEDSAVYLCASSSPPGQPNYGYTFGSGTRLTVV.

This chain joins TRBV19 and TRBJ1-5; TRBD1 agrees at 7 bases. CDR3 size: 15 residues. Germline CDR1 and CDR2: LNHDA and SQIVND (reference sequence). The ends lost 2 bases at V and 3 bases at J; junction bases unmatched: 4. The CDR3 region is CASSISRGLNQPQHF. The CDR3 coding sequence is TGTGCCAGTAGTATAAGTAGGGGGCTCAATCAGCCCCAGCATTTT.

This clone was counted once. The chain joins TRBV6-5 to TRBJ1-4, with D tentatively TRBD1 (5 bases). The germline V and J ends were trimmed by 0 bases and 7 bases, with 15 bases remaining between them. CDR1 and CDR2 from the germline V gene are MNHEY and SVGAGI. CDR3 length: 16 residues. In nucleotides, the CDR3 is TGTGCCAGCAGTTACTCGAGTCCAGGGAGAAGTGAAAAACTGTTTTTT. Protein product: CASSYSSPGRSEKLFF.

This chain connects TRBV6-6 to TRBJ1-5; D remains unclear. This CDR3 region has 13 residues. Germline CDR1 reads MNHNY; CDR2 reads SVGAGI (reference sequence). Trimming stripped 6 bases from V and 4 bases from J, with 10 bases between. CDR3 bases: TGTGCCAGCAGCCCGGACCCTAATCAGCCCCAGCATTTT. Residues: CASSPDPNQPQHF.

This clone was seen more than once but under ten times. The gene calls are TRBV19 and TRBJ2-2; 10 positions agree with TRBD1. V lost 5 bases to trimming and J lost 7 bases; unmatched junction nucleotides: 10. Germline V lookup: CDR1 LNHDA, CDR2 SQIVND (reference sequence). The CDR3 is 16 residues long. CDR3 coding DNA: TGTGCCAGTAGTGATTACCGGGACAGGGGAATCGGGGAGCTGTTTTTT. Translating it yields CASSDYRDRGIGELFF.

The chain uses TRBV19 and TRBJ1-2, with unresolved D. CDR1 and CDR2 (germline): LNHDA, SQIVND (reference sequence). Trimming shortened V by 8 bases and J by 5 bases, and 12 bases separated the two germline ends. The CDR3 runs to 12 residues. The CDR3: CASSDLNYGYTF. The CDR3 bases are TGTGCCAGTTCTGACCTTAATTATGGCTACACCTTC.

CDR3 nucleotides: TGTGCCAGCAGTTACGGGACAGCGAGAAATGAAAAACTGTTTTTT. Translation: CASSYGTARNEKLFF. This sequence joins TRBV6-6 and TRBJ1-4, with 7 bases identical to TRBD1. The V gene's germline CDR1 is MNHNY and CDR2 SVGAGI (reference sequence). V dropped 2 bases and J dropped 5; count of bases not matched to a gene: 5. CDR3 size: 15 residues.

The chain employs TRBV10-2 and TRBJ2-7; D is undetermined. In germline, CDR1 is WSHSY, CDR2 SAAADI. The CDR3 spans 14 residues. Trimming took off 4 bases at V and 4 bases at J, with 14 bases between the two ends. The CDR3 sequence: CASSVASHAYEQYF. The CDR3 nucleotides are TGCGCCAGCAGTGTAGCCAGCCACGCATACGAGCAGTACTTC.

This sequence joins TRBV7-8 and TRBJ1-5; no firm D call. CDR1 SGHVS and CDR2 FQNEAQ come from the germline V gene. The CDR3 spans 16 residues. V lost 2 bases to trimming and J lost 6 bases, with 17 bases between them. CDR3 residues: CASSLLGQSPRQPQHF. The CDR3 DNA reads TGTGCCAGCAGCTTACTTGGCCAAAGTCCACGTCAGCCCCAGCATTTT.

The gene calls are TRBV18 and TRBJ2-5; D is unresolved. The CDR3 is 12 residues long. Germline V CDR1 and CDR2: KGHSH, LQKENI. Trimming removed 3 bases at V and 2 bases at J, with 4 bases between. As DNA, the CDR3 is TGTGCCAGCTCACCGGGACAAGAGACCCAGTACTTC. It specifies CASSPGQETQYF.

The V call is TRBV10-3, the J call TRBJ1-2, with 12 nucleotides matching TRBD1. V was pared by 6 bases and J by 7 bases, with 6 bases of the junction left unmatched. The CDR3 runs 14 residues. Germline assignment: CDR1 ENHRY and CDR2 SYGVKD. CDR3 sequence (DNA): TGTGCCATCAGACCGGGACAGGGGGCAATTGGCTACACCTTC. As protein: CAIRPGQGAIGYTF.

The chain joins TRBV6-5 to TRBJ2-7, with 9 bases matching TRBD1. Germline values: CDR1 MNHEY, CDR2 SVGAGI. This CDR3 spans 14 amino acids. The trim removed 4 bases at V and 1 base at J, leaving 2 bases unmatched. The CDR3 sequence: CASSSGQGSYEQYF. CDR3 bases: TGTGCCAGCAGTTCGGGACAGGGATCCTACGAGCAGTACTTC.

This chain uses TRBV6-5 with TRBJ2-1; D is undetermined. CDR3 length equals 13 residues. Germline CDR1 MNHEY, CDR2 SVGAGI. V gave up 2 bases and J gave up 5 bases, with 7 bases separating them. DNA of the CDR3: TGTGCCAGCAGTTACCCAACCAACAATGAGCAGTTCTTC. Encoded protein: CASSYPTNNEQFF.

The chain recombines TRBV19 with TRBJ2-7, with D possibly being TRBD1 (5 bases). V shed 3 bases and J shed 3 bases, with 12 bases lying between them. Germline CDR1 is LNHDA and CDR2 is SQIVND (reference sequence). The CDR3 sequence is 14 residues long. CDR3 in DNA: TGTGCCAGTAGTATCTCTGCGGACATCTACGAGCAGTACTTC. Translated: CASSISADIYEQYF.

The chain uses TRBV11-3 and TRBJ2-2; 8 nucleotides align to TRBD1. V gave up 1 base and J gave up 5 bases; unmatched junction bases: 6. The CDR3 loop spans 16 amino acids. In germline, CDR1 is SGHNT, CDR2 YENEEA. In nucleotides, the CDR3 is TGTGCCAGCAGCTTAGTTGGGACAGGATCTACCGGGGAGCTGTTTTTT. Amino acid sequence: CASSLVGTGSTGELFF.

V gene TRBV6-1 combines with J gene TRBJ2-6; 9 bases agree with TRBD1. This CDR3 is built from 15 residues. V shed 6 bases, J shed 6 bases, and the junction held 6 bases outside the gene matches. Germline CDR1 and CDR2: MNHNS and SASEGT. CDR3 sequence: CASSAGTGTANVLTF. The CDR3 nucleotides are TGTGCCAGCAGCGCTGGGACAGGGACGGCCAACGTCCTGACTTTC.

As concerns this clone: Distinct nucleotide sequences in the sample also encode this CDR3. J is TRBJ2-7 and V is TRBV7-9, with D unclear. The CDR3 sequence is 14 residues long. Germline V gene data show CDR1 as SEHNR and CDR2 as FQNEAQ (reference sequence). Between the trimmed V and J ends, which lost 2 bases and 1 base, there was a span of 9 bases. CDR3 DNA: TGTGCCAGCAGCTTATCGGGCGGATCCTACGAGCAGTACTTC. It encodes CASSLSGGSYEQYF.

The chain employs TRBV25-1 and TRBJ1-2; tentatively, D is TRBD1 (5 bases). Trimming took off 4 bases at V and 5 bases at J, with 11 bases between the two ends. The CDR3 length is 13 residues. The germline CDR1 and CDR2 sequences are MGHDK and SYGVNS. CDR3 DNA: TGTGCCAGCAGTGTCGGGACCAGGTATGGCTACACCTTC. Translation: CASSVGTRYGYTF.

This clone was detected a few times. The chain recombines TRBV6-1 with TRBJ2-3, with 13 bases fitting TRBD2. The CDR3 runs to 15 residues. Germline trimming cut 6 bases from V and 4 bases from J; bases unmatched to any gene: 4. The germline CDR1 and CDR2 sequences are MNHNS and SASEGT. For the CDR3, the DNA is TGTGCCAGCAGGGGGGGACTAGCGGGACCAGATACGCAGTATTTT. Protein: CASRGGLAGPDTQYF.

The chain joins TRBV30 to TRBJ1-2; 10 bases map to TRBD1. The V gene's germline CDR1 is GTSNPN and CDR2 SVGIG (reference sequence). Trimming removed 8 bases from V and 8 bases from J; junction bases left unmatched: 11. The CDR3 runs to 13 residues. In DNA, the CDR3 is TGTGCCGGCCGGGACAGGGGCCGGGCGGGCTACACCTTC. Translated, it gives CAGRDRGRAGYTF.

The rearrangement uses TRBV13 and TRBJ2-2, with TRBD2 as a possible D gene (5 bases). CDR1 is PRHDT, CDR2 FYEKMQ, per germline (reference sequence). This CDR3 contains 17 residues. Trimming pared 0 bases from V and 4 bases from J, leaving 15 bases between. CDR3 DNA: TGTGCCAGCAGCTTAGGCCTTAGGCTCCGGGGCACCGGGGAGCTGTTTTTT. This gives the protein CASSLGLRLRGTGELFF.